Listed below are T cell receptor beta chains from one sample, sequenced in a study of blood T cell repertoires in COVID-19. Using immunoSEQ multiplex PCR, the repertoire was profiled, and TCRdb retains in-frame clones only, with some absent. The data show around 290,000 clones, around nine tenths seen once. The sequencing sample was made of PBMCs or T cells enriched from blood (not recorded which). These receptors came from a woman between 18 and 29 years old who had recovered from COVID-19. The conserved cysteine and the conserved F or W are not part of the CDR3 here. A clone size is listed for some rows: how often the clone was seen (once, few, many), or a class if it is expanded.

v_gene: TRBV19; abundance: -; j_gene: TRBJ2-7; CDR3aa: ASSNAGQSTYEQY
v_gene: TRBV19; abundance: -; j_gene: TRBJ2-2; CDR3aa: ATTSPTGELF
v_gene: TRBV6-6; abundance: -; j_gene: TRBJ2-1; CDR3aa: ATDGGGRGYNEQF
v_gene: TRBV5-1; abundance: -; j_gene: TRBJ2-5; CDR3aa: ASSLVPSLAGGNQETQY
v_gene: TRBV14; abundance: -; j_gene: TRBJ1-2; CDR3aa: ASSQDYPGQGINYGYT
v_gene: TRBV18; abundance: once; j_gene: TRBJ2-7; CDR3aa: ASSPKIVERGPGEQY
v_gene: TRBV30; abundance: -; j_gene: TRBJ2-4; CDR3aa: AWSVRGAKNIQY
v_gene: TRBV4-1; abundance: -; j_gene: TRBJ2-7; CDR3aa: ASSPNRGTYEQY
v_gene: TRBV19; abundance: -; j_gene: TRBJ1-1; CDR3aa: ASSIGGSNAEAF
v_gene: TRBV28; abundance: -; j_gene: TRBJ2-1; CDR3aa: ASSLWVSGSLNEQF
v_gene: TRBV4-3; abundance: -; j_gene: TRBJ1-3; CDR3aa: ASSQLQASSGNTIY
v_gene: TRBV3-1/TRBV3-2; abundance: few; j_gene: TRBJ1-3; CDR3aa: ASSQDRGNTIY
v_gene: TRBV5-4; abundance: -; j_gene: TRBJ2-7; CDR3aa: ASSKPGLAGGPNEQY
v_gene: TRBV13; abundance: -; j_gene: TRBJ2-7; CDR3aa: ASSLARDYEQY
v_gene: TRBV27; abundance: -; j_gene: TRBJ2-5; CDR3aa: ASSSVGQLQETQY
v_gene: TRBV4-3; abundance: -; j_gene: TRBJ1-4; CDR3aa: ASSQDPTTGYGEKLF
v_gene: TRBV4-2; abundance: -; j_gene: TRBJ1-5; CDR3aa: ASSQEHRIDSNQPQH
v_gene: TRBV10-3; abundance: -; j_gene: TRBJ2-7; CDR3aa: AISETSATYEQY
v_gene: TRBV9; abundance: -; j_gene: TRBJ2-1; CDR3aa: ASSVKQAGGSEQF
v_gene: TRBV19; abundance: -; j_gene: TRBJ1-1; CDR3aa: ASSMRGLGTEAF
v_gene: TRBV27; abundance: few; j_gene: TRBJ1-1; CDR3aa: ASSPWPNTEAF
v_gene: TRBV6-2/TRBV6-3; abundance: -; j_gene: TRBJ1-5; CDR3aa: ASSTGGWQPQH
v_gene: TRBV30; abundance: -; j_gene: TRBJ2-3; CDR3aa: AWSVQSGGSTDTQY
v_gene: TRBV10-3; abundance: -; j_gene: TRBJ2-3; CDR3aa: AISTGQGLDTQY
v_gene: TRBV25-1; abundance: few; j_gene: TRBJ1-2; CDR3aa: ASLTGGEDGYT
v_gene: TRBV10-3; abundance: -; j_gene: TRBJ2-7; CDR3aa: ATLPAGTPLYEQY
v_gene: TRBV2; abundance: -; j_gene: TRBJ2-7; CDR3aa: ASSWGGTEAYEQY
v_gene: TRBV14; abundance: once; j_gene: TRBJ2-7; CDR3aa: ASSNSGSGEQY
v_gene: TRBV5-4; abundance: -; j_gene: TRBJ2-3; CDR3aa: ASSSYLAGGTDTQY
v_gene: TRBV28; abundance: -; j_gene: TRBJ1-2; CDR3aa: ASSTEGQGASGYT
v_gene: TRBV27; abundance: -; j_gene: TRBJ2-7; CDR3aa: ASSFANEQY
v_gene: TRBV2; abundance: -; j_gene: TRBJ2-7; CDR3aa: ASLRTSGTYEQY
v_gene: TRBV6-5; abundance: -; j_gene: TRBJ1-2; CDR3aa: ASSPRRAGNYGYT
v_gene: TRBV6-5; abundance: -; j_gene: TRBJ1-4; CDR3aa: ASGGYEKLF
v_gene: TRBV5-4; abundance: few; j_gene: TRBJ2-7; CDR3aa: ASSLVSGVGFYEQY
v_gene: TRBV5-1; abundance: -; j_gene: TRBJ2-3; CDR3aa: ASSPGGGARGTDTQY
v_gene: TRBV27; abundance: -; j_gene: TRBJ2-7; CDR3aa: ASSLLRGTPSYEQY
v_gene: TRBV6-2/TRBV6-3; abundance: few; j_gene: TRBJ2-7; CDR3aa: ASSYSTGVAQY
v_gene: TRBV2; abundance: -; j_gene: TRBJ1-4; CDR3aa: ASSNIITGAGKLF
v_gene: TRBV28; abundance: -; j_gene: TRBJ1-2; CDR3aa: ASGGSDLLNYGYT
v_gene: TRBV28; abundance: -; j_gene: TRBJ2-1; CDR3aa: ASRNPRRGFYNEQF
v_gene: TRBV10-3; abundance: once; j_gene: TRBJ1-2; CDR3aa: AIRGQGFGENYGYT
v_gene: TRBV5-1; abundance: -; j_gene: TRBJ1-5; CDR3aa: ASSLVGNQPQH
v_gene: TRBV19; abundance: -; j_gene: TRBJ1-5; CDR3aa: ASSIRPTGPNQPQH
v_gene: TRBV6-2/TRBV6-3; abundance: -; j_gene: TRBJ2-6; CDR3aa: ASSYGGAGANVLT